The 28 T cell receptor beta chains given below trace back to one sample, sequenced in a study of T cells after somatic rescue of genetic block (TCRdb year 2020). Library preparation was by the immunoSEQ multiplex PCR assay. The immuneACCESS repertoire file appears here via TCRdb, limited to in-frame rearrangements. These files lack a portion of the clones; in checked studies, under half of the deficit traces to unresolved V genes, and the cause of the others is not known. For this sample the table gives around 70,000 clones, of which roughly 92% were detected only once. The top ten constitute around 3% of the sample. Sequencing used peripheral blood mononuclear cells (PBMCs). The receptors derive from a middle-aged man.

This clone was seen only once. The genes are TRBV10-3 and TRBJ2-5; D possibly corresponds to TRBD1 (6 bases). CDR3 size: 14 residues. The germline CDR1 and CDR2 sequences are ENHRY and SYGVKD. Between the trimmed V and J ends, which lost 3 bases and 5 bases, there was a span of 13 bases. CDR3 DNA sequence: TGTGCCATCAGTGACAGGGGTGAGAGGGAGACCCAGTACTTC. Translation gives CAISDRGERETQYF.

The DNA of the CDR3 is TGCGCCAGCGAAGGACCTCACGCGCAGTATTTT. Encoded protein: CASEGPHAQYF. The rearrangement uses TRBV5-1 and TRBJ2-3, with D unclear. This CDR3 region has 11 residues. V lost 7 bases and J lost 10, with 13 bases in between. Germline V gives CDR1 SGHRS, CDR2 YFSETQ.

This clone showed up just once. The chain employs TRBV30 and TRBJ2-7; a possible D gene is TRBD1 (5 bases). Germline V gene sequence: CDR1 GTSNPN, CDR2 SVGIG (reference sequence). V was cut by 5 bases and J by 1 base, with 15 bases left in between. The CDR3 has 14 residues. The CDR3 sequence: CAWLRQGVSYEQYF. The CDR3 nucleotides are TGTGCCTGGCTTCGTCAAGGGGTATCCTACGAGCAGTACTTC.

The chain combines TRBV28 with TRBJ1-1; the D gene is possibly TRBD1 (6 bases). The CDR3 sequence is 14 residues long. V was trimmed by 3 bases and J by 5 bases, leaving 13 bases between them. The germline gives CDR1 MDHEN, CDR2 SYDVKM. The CDR3 bases are TGTGCCAGCAGTTTCTTTCGAGGGGGAACTGAAGCTTTCTTT. Its translation: CASSFFRGGTEAFF.

The chain employs TRBV4-1 and TRBJ2-1, with 9 bases identical to TRBD2. J was trimmed by 15 bases and V by 0 bases; bases with no gene match: 9. The CDR3 contains 14 residues. Germline CDR1 and CDR2: MGHRA and YSYEKL. The CDR3 region is CASSQDSSGEAWFF. The CDR3 bases are TGCGCCAGCAGCCAAGACTCTAGCGGGGAGGCCTGGTTCTTC.

The chain uses TRBV10-1 and TRBJ2-2; D uncertain. CDR3 length equals 14 residues. The V gene lost 6 bases and the J gene lost 0 bases, with 8 bases spanning the gap. From germline, CDR1 is WNHNN and CDR2 SYGVQD (reference sequence). CDR3 amino acids: CASRERANTGELFF. The CDR3 DNA reads TGCGCCAGCAGAGAAAGGGCGAACACCGGGGAGCTGTTTTTT.

The genes are TRBV21-1 and TRBJ1-2; the table's TRBD1 call for D was not verified on the DNA. TRBV21-1 is designated a pseudogene. This CDR3 contains 12 residues. CDR3: CASGTGRYGYTF. The CDR3, as DNA: TGTGCCAGCGGGACAGGGCGTTATGGCTACACCTTC.

The chain uses TRBV7-2 and TRBJ1-5; D is undetermined. Germline CDR1 and CDR2: SGHTA and FQGNSA. Trimming took 1 base from V and 1 from J, leaving 14 bases between them. The CDR3 consists of 17 residues. Here the CDR3 reads CASSLDLLGRSNQPQHF. CDR3 bases: TGTGCCAGCAGCTTAGATTTACTGGGGAGGAGCAATCAGCCCCAGCATTTT.

The chain combines TRBV5-1 with TRBJ2-7; D may be TRBD1 or TRBD2 (5 bases each). V was shortened by 2 bases and J by 2 bases, with 11 bases between the two germline ends. There are 14 residues in the CDR3. The germline CDR1 and CDR2 sequences are SGHRS and YFSETQ. For the CDR3, the DNA is TGCGCCAGCAGCTTCCGGGACGGTCCCTACGAGCAGTACTTC. It translates to CASSFRDGPYEQYF. Combining the CDR3 with reference TRBV5-1 and TRBJ2-7 gives the whole variable domain KAGVTQTPRYLIKTRGQQVTLSCSPISGHRSVSWYQQTPGQGLQFLFEYFSETQRNKGNFPGRFSGRQFSNSRSEMNVSTLELGDSALYLCASSFRDGPYEQYFGPGTRLTVT.

This chain joins TRBV4-1 and TRBJ2-7, with a weak D call TRBD2 (7 bases). The CDR3 totals 18 residues. In germline, CDR1 is MGHRA, CDR2 YSYEKL. The ends were cut back, 4 bases at V and 4 bases at J, with 26 bases in the middle. The CDR3 DNA sequence: TGCGCCAGCAGCCGCAGCAGGGGAGGGGCCGGGACAAATTACGAGCAGTACTTC. This gives the protein CASSRSRGGAGTNYEQYF.

This chain links TRBV5-4 with TRBJ1-5, with D maybe TRBD1 (6 bases). With 3 bases removed from V and 2 bases from J, the gap between germline ends came to 9 bases. The V gene's germline CDR1 is SGHNT and CDR2 YYREEE (reference sequence). The length of the CDR3 is 14 residues. CDR3 in DNA: TGTGCCAGCAGCTATGGGGGCGGCAATCAGCCCCAGCATTTT. Its protein product is CASSYGGGNQPQHF.

J is TRBJ2-7 and V is TRBV2; 10 nucleotides align to TRBD1. The CDR3 has 12 residues. From germline, CDR1 is SNHLY and CDR2 FYNNEI. The trim removed 9 bases at V and 3 bases at J, leaving 2 bases unmatched. The CDR3 protein is CASWDRGYEQYF. As DNA, the CDR3 is TGTGCCAGTTGGGACAGGGGCTACGAGCAGTACTTC.

The chain employs TRBV2 and TRBJ2-5; 13 nucleotides agree with TRBD2. This CDR3 has 14 residues. The V and J ends lost 9 bases and 1 base, in that order; junction bases with no gene match: 2. Germline CDR1 is SNHLY and CDR2 is FYNNEI. CDR3 nucleotide sequence: TGTGCCAGTGGACTAGCGGGGGTCCAAGAGACCCAGTACTTC. Amino acid sequence: CASGLAGVQETQYF. The variable domain in full, completed from reference TRBV2 and TRBJ2-5, reads EPEVTQTPSHQVTQMGQEVILRCVPISNHLYFYWYRQILGQKVEFLVSFYNNEISEKSEIFDDQFSVERPDGSNFTLKIRSTKLEDSAMYFCASGLAGVQETQYFGPGTRLLVL.

The CDR3 loop is CASSYSVSQPQHF. CDR3 in DNA: TGTGCCAGCAGTTACTCGGTGAGTCAGCCCCAGCATTTT. The chain recombines TRBV6-6 with TRBJ1-5; D unresolved. CDR1 is MNHNY and CDR2 is SVGAGI in the germline V gene (reference sequence). Trimming left V 0 bases short and J 6 bases short, with 6 bases between. The CDR3 covers 13 residues.

V usage is TRBV6-5 and J usage is TRBJ1-2; TRBD1 might be the D (5 bases). The CDR3 runs 15 residues. V was cut by 2 bases and J by 0 bases, with 10 bases left in between. Germline lookup yields CDR1 MNHEY and CDR2 SVGAGI. The CDR3 DNA reads TGTGCCAGCAGTTACAACAGGAAAACTAACTATGGCTACACCTTC. Residues: CASSYNRKTNYGYTF.

The genes are TRBV19 and TRBJ2-1; 9 bases agree with TRBD1. This CDR3 has 14 residues. V dropped 8 bases and J dropped 8; count of bases not matched to a gene: 10. Per germline, CDR1 LNHDA and CDR2 SQIVND (reference sequence). The CDR3 coding sequence is TGTGCCAGTCGGCGGTGGACAGGGGTGGATGAGCAGTTCTTC. Translation gives CASRRWTGVDEQFF.

This chain uses TRBV18 with TRBJ2-7; TRBD1 aligns across 11 bases. Germline trimming cut 6 bases from V and 3 bases from J; bases unmatched to any gene: 7. CDR1 and CDR2 from the germline V gene are KGHSH and LQKENI. The CDR3 covers 15 residues. DNA of the CDR3: TGTGCCAGCTCTACGGGTGGGACAGGGGGCTACGAGCAGTACTTC. This translates into CASSTGGTGGYEQYF.

The V gene is TRBV10-3, the J gene TRBJ2-2; D may be TRBD1 or TRBD2 (5 bases each). Germline V gene data show CDR1 as ENHRY and CDR2 as SYGVKD. This CDR3 spans 17 amino acids. V shed 0 bases and J shed 0 bases, with 11 bases lying between them. The CDR3 coding sequence is TGTGCCATCAGTGAGTCGGCCGGGGCCTCGAACACCGGGGAGCTGTTTTTT. Translation: CAISESAGASNTGELFF.

The rearrangement uses TRBV10-2 and TRBJ2-7; D is ambiguous. Germline values: CDR1 WSHSY, CDR2 SAAADI. V gave up 6 bases and J gave up 2 bases, with 14 bases separating them. The CDR3 spans 14 residues. The CDR3 loop is CASSNGPSAYEQYF. The CDR3 DNA follows: TGCGCCAGCAGCAATGGGCCAAGCGCCTACGAGCAGTACTTC.

The rearrangement joins TRBV6-6 to TRBJ2-3; unclear D gene. The CDR3 totals 14 residues. Trimming took off 2 bases at V and 3 bases at J, with 9 bases between the two ends. CDR1 is MNHNY and CDR2 is SVGAGI in the germline V gene (reference sequence). CDR3 sequence (DNA): TGTGCCAGCAGTTACGGGGTGGGGACAGATACGCAGTATTTT. Amino acids: CASSYGVGTDTQYF.

J is TRBJ1-2 and V is TRBV5-6; 7 nucleotides agree with TRBD1. The trim removed 0 bases at V and 3 bases at J, leaving 5 bases unmatched. Germline CDR1 SGHDT, CDR2 YYEEEE. The CDR3 contains 15 residues. The CDR3 region is CASSLGRGLDYGYTF. CDR3 nucleotides: TGTGCCAGCAGCTTGGGTAGGGGGCTTGACTATGGCTACACCTTC.

This clone was recorded only once. The rearrangement links TRBV7-3 to TRBJ1-2; 8 bases line up with TRBD1. The CDR3 runs 13 residues. The J segment lost 8 bases and the V segment lost 5 bases, leaving 7 bases of the junction unmatched. Germline V CDR1 and CDR2: SGHTA, FQGTGA. The CDR3 loop reads CASSLDRGDGYTF. CDR3 DNA: TGTGCCAGCAGCCTAGACAGGGGTGACGGCTACACCTTC.

This chain links TRBV6-1 with TRBJ1-1; the D gene is possibly TRBD1 (5 bases). Trimming cost V 11 bases and J 1 base, with 14 bases left between them. Germline CDR1 and CDR2: MNHNS and SASEGT. The CDR3 extends over 13 amino acids. CDR3 sequence (DNA): TGTGCCGGTGCGGGGCACTGGAACACTGAAGCTTTCTTT. The encoded protein is CAGAGHWNTEAFF.

The chain links TRBV25-1 to TRBJ2-3; 14 positions agree with TRBD2. V shed 3 bases and J 1 base; nucleotides not matched to a gene: 6. The CDR3 extends over 18 amino acids. Germline V gene sequence: CDR1 MGHDK, CDR2 SYGVNS. The CDR3 DNA reads as TGTGCCAGCAGTGAGACTAGCGGGGGGGCCGGGGGCACAGATACGCAGTATTTT. Encoded protein: CASSETSGGAGGTDTQYF.

The chain uses TRBV9 and TRBJ2-3; no reliable D call. There are 14 residues in the CDR3. Germline loops: CDR1 SGDLS, CDR2 YYNGEE. Trimming stripped 0 bases from V and 3 bases from J, with 8 bases between. CDR3 protein: CASSVGIQTDTQYF. As DNA, the CDR3 is TGTGCCAGCAGCGTAGGAATCCAGACAGATACGCAGTATTTT. The variable domain in full, with the rest retrieved from reference TRBV9 and TRBJ2-3, is DSGVTQTPKHLITATGQRVTLRCSPRSGDLSVYWYQQSLDQGLQFLIQYYNGEERAKGNILERFSAQQFPDLHSELNLSSLELGDSALYFCASSVGIQTDTQYFGPGTRLTVL.

The rearrangement joins TRBV10-3 to TRBJ2-5, with D perhaps matching TRBD1 (6 bases). The J call may be incorrect, as the DNA end agrees better with TRBJ2-7. In germline, CDR1 is ENHRY, CDR2 SYGVKD. This CDR3 region has 12 residues. The CDR3 reads CAISRGDYEQYF. In DNA form, the CDR3 reads TGTGCCATCTCCAGGGGCGACTACGAGCAGTACTTC.

This rearrangement joins TRBV6-1 to TRBJ2-4; D could derive from TRBD1 or TRBD2 (5 bases each). V was shortened by 3 bases and J by 0 bases, with 9 bases between the two germline ends. Germline CDR1 reads MNHNS; CDR2 reads SASEGT. The CDR3 totals 15 residues. The CDR3: CASSDTGLAKNIQYF. DNA of the CDR3: TGTGCCAGCAGTGACACAGGACTAGCCAAAAACATTCAGTACTTC.

V usage is TRBV25-1 and J usage is TRBJ1-5; D possibly corresponds to TRBD1 (5 bases). Germline assignment: CDR1 MGHDK and CDR2 SYGVNS. V was trimmed by 4 bases and J by 0 bases, leaving 7 bases between them. The CDR3 is 14 amino acids. CDR3 coding DNA: TGTGCCAGCAGTGCGACAGTTAGCAATCAGCCCCAGCATTTT. Its translation: CASSATVSNQPQHF.